A selection of T cell receptor beta chains follows, all from one sample in a study of blood T cell repertoires in COVID-19. TCRdb's table, derived via immunoSEQ multiplex PCR, lists solely in-frame clones and lacks some. The sample has about 120,000 clones; around 78% are singletons. Sequencing input: peripheral blood. Receptor source: a man aged 65-85 years with acute or convalescent COVID-19. Each CDR3 is given with its conserved first and last residue. Fields, in order: V gene, J gene, clone size, D gene, CDR3 DNA, CDR3 protein. D genes are given only for firm matches. Rows give clone size only sometimes, using once, few, many, or a class for an expanded clone.

TRBV18	TRBJ1-3	NA	NA	TGTGCCAGCTCACCACCGGGGCGCCTTGGAAACACCATATATTTT	CASSPPGRLGNTIYF
TRBV6-2/TRBV6-3	TRBJ1-5	NA	NA	TGTGCCAGCAGCAAGACAGAACCGCCCCAGCATTTT	CASSKTEPPQHF
TRBV5-1	TRBJ1-3	NA	TRBD1	TGCGCCAGCAGCTTGGCTCTATCCCAGGGGGGCTCTGGAAACACCATATATTTT	CASSLALSQGGSGNTIYF
TRBV3-1/TRBV3-2	TRBJ2-7	NA	TRBD1	TGTGCCAGCAGCCAAAACGTCGACAGGGTCCACGAGCAGTACTTC	CASSQNVDRVHEQYF
TRBV5-6	TRBJ2-1	NA	NA	TGTGCCAGCAGCTTGTACTTCGCGGGAAACTACAATGAGCAGTTCTTC	CASSLYFAGNYNEQFF
TRBV5-1	TRBJ1-1	NA	NA	TGCGCCAGCAGCTTGGTTCTCACAAACACTGAAGCTTTCTTT	CASSLVLTNTEAFF
TRBV2	TRBJ1-6	once	NA	TGTGCCAGCGGCAGGGAAGGGTCACCCCTCCACTTT	CASGREGSPLHF
TRBV9	TRBJ1-2	NA	TRBD1	TGTGCCAGCAGCGCCGGACAGGGGATAGGTGGCTACACCTTC	CASSAGQGIGGYTF
TRBV5-5	TRBJ1-6	NA	NA	TGTGCCAGCAGCTTGGGGGCAGGGTTGACTAATTCACCCCTCCACTTT	CASSLGAGLTNSPLHF
TRBV12-3/TRBV12-4	TRBJ1-2	NA	NA	TGTGCCAGCAGTTTTGGTGGGGGCGGCTACACCTTC	CASSFGGGGYTF
TRBV4-1	TRBJ1-4	NA	TRBD1	TGCGCCAGCAGCTCGGGGGACAGGGCGGGTGAAAAACTGTTTTTT	CASSSGDRAGEKLFF
TRBV15	TRBJ2-1	NA	TRBD1	TGTGCCACCAGCAGAGACCGGACAGGGTTGACCCATGAGCAGTTCTTC	CATSRDRTGLTHEQFF
TRBV5-1	TRBJ2-5	NA	NA	TGCGCCAGCAGCTTGATGGGACTGCAAGAGACCCAGTACTTC	CASSLMGLQETQYF
TRBV7-2	TRBJ2-1	NA	TRBD1	TGTGCCAGCAGCTTAGTGTTTACAGGGGGCAATGAGCAGTTCTTC	CASSLVFTGGNEQFF
TRBV19	TRBJ1-6	NA	NA	TGTGCCAGTAGTACCAGGAGGGATGAAAGTTCACCCCTCCACTTT	CASSTRRDESSPLHF
TRBV5-4	TRBJ2-2	NA	TRBD2	TGTGCCAGCAGCCTACCGACTAGCGGGGGAAGGGGGGAGCTGTTTTTT	CASSLPTSGGRGELFF
TRBV21-1	TRBJ2-7	NA	NA	TGTGCCAGCAGAAACGCGCCAGGACGACAGGGAGCATTCTACGAGCAGTACTTC	CASRNAPGRQGAFYEQYF
TRBV12-5	TRBJ2-6	NA	TRBD1	TGTGCTAGTGGTTTGGCCTCAGGGGGTGTATCCGGGGCCAACGTCCTGACTTTC	CASGLASGGVSGANVLTF
TRBV2	TRBJ2-1	NA	NA	TGTGCCAGCAGTACTTCCTTGGGAGAAGGTCCGTTCTTC	CASSTSLGEGPFF
TRBV10-3	TRBJ2-3	NA	NA	TGTGCCATCAACCAACGGGATGGAGATACGCAGTATTTT	CAINQRDGDTQYF
TRBV6-5	TRBJ1-1	NA	TRBD1	TGTGCCAGCAGGGGACAGGGACGGCACACTGAAGCTTTCTTT	CASRGQGRHTEAFF
TRBV7-3	TRBJ2-5	NA	TRBD1	TGTGCCAGCAGCTGGGGGGACAGGGGACTTCAAGAGACCCAGTACTTC	CASSWGDRGLQETQYF
TRBV7-2	TRBJ2-1	NA	NA	TGTGCCAGCAGCTGGAACAGGGTCAACGAGCAGTTCTTC	CASSWNRVNEQFF
TRBV18	TRBJ1-5	NA	NA	TGTGCCAGCTCACCAGTGCGGAGCAATCAGCCCCAGCATTTT	CASSPVRSNQPQHF
TRBV5-5	TRBJ2-7	NA	TRBD1	TGTGCCAGCAGCCTGGGGGACAGTGCGGCCTACGAGCAGTACTTC	CASSLGDSAAYEQYF
TRBV5-1	TRBJ1-3	once	NA	TGCGCCAGCAGCTTGGACAGTTTCCCTGGAAACACCATATATTTT	CASSLDSFPGNTIYF
TRBV24-1	TRBJ2-3	NA	TRBD2	TGTGCCACCAGTGATTTAGCGGGGGGCCCGAATTTT	CATSDLAGGPNF
TRBV10-3	TRBJ1-1	NA	NA	TGTGCCATCAGTGAGTTGGGGGGGAACACTGAAGCTTTCTTT	CAISELGGNTEAFF
TRBV10-3	TRBJ2-3	NA	TRBD1	TGTGCCATCAGAGGGACAGGGGGCACAGATACGCAGTATTTT	CAIRGTGGTDTQYF
TRBV6-5	TRBJ1-6	few	NA	TGTGCCACCACCTCGACCGGACATATCCCCTCACCCCTCCACTTT	CATTSTGHIPSPLHF
TRBV6-1	TRBJ2-1	NA	TRBD2	TGTGCCAGCAGTGTACTAGCGGGGGGGGCCTACAATGAGCAGTTCTTC	CASSVLAGGAYNEQFF
TRBV5-1	TRBJ2-1	NA	TRBD2	TGCGCCAGCAGCTTGGTCGTTAGCGGGGGGGCCTTGAATGAGCAGTTCTTC	CASSLVVSGGALNEQFF
TRBV5-8	TRBJ2-4	NA	NA	TGTGCCAGCAGCTTGGTGGAGGGGATGTCCAAAAACATTCAGTACTTC	CASSLVEGMSKNIQYF
TRBV14	TRBJ1-2	NA	TRBD1	TGTGCCAGCAGCCAAGGATTTGGGACAGCCGGTGGCCATGGCTACACCTTC	CASSQGFGTAGGHGYTF
TRBV7-9	TRBJ1-6	NA	NA	TGTGCCAGCAGCTTAGCAGCAGGGACTGGGGATTCACCCCTCCACTTT	CASSLAAGTGDSPLHF
TRBV9	TRBJ1-1	NA	NA	TGTGCCAGCAGCGTACAGGGGTCTGGGGGCACTGAAGCTTTCTTT	CASSVQGSGGTEAFF
TRBV5-1	TRBJ2-7	NA	TRBD2	TGCGCCAGCAGCCCCTTACTAGCGGGGACCTACGAGCAGTACTTC	CASSPLLAGTYEQYF
TRBV7-6	TRBJ2-7	NA	TRBD1	TGTGCCAGCAGCTTAGGAGGTCGGGACAGGAGGGTCAACGAGCAGTACTTC	CASSLGGRDRRVNEQYF
TRBV11-2	TRBJ2-7	NA	TRBD1	TGTGCCAGCAGACCCACTCCCGGGACAGGAGACCCCTACGAGCAGTACTTC	CASRPTPGTGDPYEQYF
TRBV9	TRBJ2-1	few	TRBD2	TGTGCCAGCAGCGCCCAGGGACTAGCTGGTGAGCAGTTCTTC	CASSAQGLAGEQFF
TRBV6-2/TRBV6-3	TRBJ2-7	few	TRBD2	TGTGCCAGCAGTCCCCTTAGCGGGGCGCTATCCTACGAGCAGTACTTC	CASSPLSGALSYEQYF